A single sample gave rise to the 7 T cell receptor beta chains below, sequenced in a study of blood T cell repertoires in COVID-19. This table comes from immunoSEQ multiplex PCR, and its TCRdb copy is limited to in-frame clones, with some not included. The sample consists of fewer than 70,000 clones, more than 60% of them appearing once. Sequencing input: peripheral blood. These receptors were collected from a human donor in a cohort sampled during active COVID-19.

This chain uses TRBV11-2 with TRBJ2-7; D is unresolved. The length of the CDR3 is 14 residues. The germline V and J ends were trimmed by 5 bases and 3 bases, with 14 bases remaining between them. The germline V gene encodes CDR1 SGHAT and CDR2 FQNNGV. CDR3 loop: CASSQGWSDYEQYF. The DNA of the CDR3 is TGTGCCAGCAGCCAAGGCTGGAGCGACTACGAGCAGTACTTC.

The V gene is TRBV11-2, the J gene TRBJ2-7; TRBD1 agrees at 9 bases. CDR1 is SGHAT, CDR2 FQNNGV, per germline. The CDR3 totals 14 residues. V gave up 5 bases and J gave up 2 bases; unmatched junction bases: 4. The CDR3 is CASSGTGIAYEQYF. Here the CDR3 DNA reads TGTGCCAGCAGCGGGACAGGGATCGCCTACGAGCAGTACTTC. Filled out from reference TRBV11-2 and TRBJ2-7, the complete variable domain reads EAGVAQSPRYKIIEKRQSVAFWCNPISGHATLYWYQQILGQGPKLLIQFQNNGVVDDSQLPKDRFSAERLKGVDSTLKIQPAKLEDSAVYLCASSGTGIAYEQYFGPGTRLTVT.

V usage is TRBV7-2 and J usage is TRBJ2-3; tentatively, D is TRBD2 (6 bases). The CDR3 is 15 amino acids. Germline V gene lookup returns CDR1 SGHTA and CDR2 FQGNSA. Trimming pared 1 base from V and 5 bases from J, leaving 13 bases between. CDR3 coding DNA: TGTGCCAGCAGCTTAGGGGGAGAGGGAGGAGATACGCAGTATTTT. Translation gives CASSLGGEGGDTQYF.

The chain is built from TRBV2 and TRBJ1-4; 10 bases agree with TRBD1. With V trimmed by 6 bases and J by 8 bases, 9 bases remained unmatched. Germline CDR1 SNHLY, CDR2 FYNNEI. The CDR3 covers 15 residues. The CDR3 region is CASRVRQGAMEKLFF. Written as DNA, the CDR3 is TGTGCCAGCAGGGTCCGACAGGGGGCGATGGAAAAACTGTTTTTT.

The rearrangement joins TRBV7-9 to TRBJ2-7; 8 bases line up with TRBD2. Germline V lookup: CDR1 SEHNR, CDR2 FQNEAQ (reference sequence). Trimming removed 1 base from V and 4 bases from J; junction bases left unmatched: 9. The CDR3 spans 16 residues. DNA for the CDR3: TGTGCCAGCAGCTTAGTTGGACGGGGGGGCCGGTACGAGCAGTACTTC. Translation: CASSLVGRGGRYEQYF.

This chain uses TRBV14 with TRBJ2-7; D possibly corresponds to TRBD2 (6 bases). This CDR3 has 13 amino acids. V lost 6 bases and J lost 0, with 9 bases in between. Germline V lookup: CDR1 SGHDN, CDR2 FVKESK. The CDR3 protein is CASRMEGSYEQYF. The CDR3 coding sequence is TGTGCCAGCAGGATGGAGGGCTCCTACGAGCAGTACTTC.

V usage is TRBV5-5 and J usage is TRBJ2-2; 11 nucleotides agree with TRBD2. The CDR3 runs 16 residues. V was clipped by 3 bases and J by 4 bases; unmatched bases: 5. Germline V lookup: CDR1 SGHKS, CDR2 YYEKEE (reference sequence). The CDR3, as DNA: TGTGCCAGCAGCTACGGACTAGCGGGCAGCACCGGGGAGCTGTTTTTT. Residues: CASSYGLAGSTGELFF.